This T cell receptor beta chain was recovered during a study of shared clonotypes between healthy human individuals. As for the study in general: In total, the donors were two women and three men aged 18 to 49.

CDR1 and CDR2 from the germline V gene are SGHRS and YFSETQ. This CDR3 region has 14 residues. The ends lost 4 bases at V and 4 bases at J; junction bases unmatched: 7. The method was immunoSEQ multiplex PCR; TCRdb's version includes in-frame clones alone and lacks a portion of them. The table includes over 2,000,000 clones, over 85% detected once. Naive-designated CD8 cells lacked CD45RO, were positively enriched for CCR7, and omitted terminally differentiated effector memory CD45RA+ cells. The receptor comes from a man aged 18 to 30 in good health. Some clones in this sample may be carry-over from other donors' samples. V gene TRBV5-1 combines with J gene TRBJ2-7; 8 nucleotides match TRBD1. Sequences were obtained from naive CD8+ T cells from PBMCs. As DNA, the CDR3 is TGCGCCAGCAGCCCGGGGGACAGGACTTACGAGCAGTACTTC. Translating gives CASSPGDRTYEQYF. Filled out from reference TRBV5-1 and TRBJ2-7, the complete variable domain reads KAGVTQTPRYLIKTRGQQVTLSCSPISGHRSVSWYQQTPGQGLQFLFEYFSETQRNKGNFPGRFSGRQFSNSRSEMNVSTLELGDSALYLCASSPGDRTYEQYFGPGTRLTVT.